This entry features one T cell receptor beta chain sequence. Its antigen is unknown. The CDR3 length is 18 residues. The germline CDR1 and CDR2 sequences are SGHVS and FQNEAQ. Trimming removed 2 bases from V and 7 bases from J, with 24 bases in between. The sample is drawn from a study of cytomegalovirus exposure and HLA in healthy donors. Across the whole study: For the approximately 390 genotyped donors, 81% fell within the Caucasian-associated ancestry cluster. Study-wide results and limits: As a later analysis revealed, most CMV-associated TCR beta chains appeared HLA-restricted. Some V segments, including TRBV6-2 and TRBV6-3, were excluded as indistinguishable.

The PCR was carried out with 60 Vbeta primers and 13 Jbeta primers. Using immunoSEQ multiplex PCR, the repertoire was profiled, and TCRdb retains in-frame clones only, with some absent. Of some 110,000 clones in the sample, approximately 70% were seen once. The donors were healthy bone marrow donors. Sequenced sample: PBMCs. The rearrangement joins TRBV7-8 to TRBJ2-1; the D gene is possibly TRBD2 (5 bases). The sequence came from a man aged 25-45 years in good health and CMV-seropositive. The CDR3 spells CASSLFGRTALTWNEQFF. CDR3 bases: TGTGCCAGCAGCTTATTTGGCAGGACTGCACTAACTTGGAATGAGCAGTTCTTC.